Each of the 23 T cell receptor beta chains below was sequenced from the same sample in a study of early T cells in non-severe SARS-CoV-2 infection. TCRdb re-derived calls from the 5' RACE reads in MiXCR, one entry per CDR3 protein. The sample gives around 52,000 distinct CDR3 sequences, roughly 12% of which show up once; about 3% is in the top ten. The sample taken for sequencing was whole blood. These receptor sequences come from an adult who was a healthcare worker with PCR-confirmed SARS-CoV-2 infection or an uninfected control (not recorded which).

This clonotype has a single count. J is TRBJ2-2 and V is TRBV7-8, with D possibly TRBD2 on 5 matching bases. CDR1 and CDR2 (germline): SGHVS, FQNEAQ. V was clipped by 5 bases and J by 9 bases, with 16 bases between them. The CDR3 has 14 amino acids. The DNA of the CDR3 is TGTGCCAGCAGCCCCCCGGGAACTCTACGGGAGCTGTTTTTT. Translating it yields CASSPPGTLRELFF.

This clonotype was seen many times. The chain recombines TRBV20-1 with TRBJ2-7, with TRBD1 as a possible D gene (6 bases). The CDR3 length is 13 residues. CDR1 is DFQATT and CDR2 is SNEGSKA in the germline V gene (reference sequence). Trimming cost V 0 bases and J 7 bases, with 13 bases left between them. CDR3 sequence reads: CSARDGTTREQYF. The CDR3 DNA follows: TGCAGTGCTAGAGATGGGACAACCCGGGAGCAGTACTTC.

The table lists this clonotype with many counts. V usage is TRBV20-1 and J usage is TRBJ1-6; D is unclear. Germline lookup yields CDR1 DFQATT and CDR2 SNEGSKA (reference sequence). The CDR3 extends over 17 amino acids. V lost 6 bases, J lost 0 bases, and 18 bases lay in between. CDR3 coding DNA: TGCAGTGCCACAAGTAGCGTTCCTAGCTCCTATAATTCACCCCTCCACTTT. It yields the protein CSATSSVPSSYNSPLHF.

In its sample, this clonotype was seen many times. The genes are TRBV29-1 and TRBJ2-1, with D perhaps matching TRBD1 or TRBD2 (5 bases each). The V gene lost 7 bases and the J gene lost 12 bases, with 22 bases spanning the gap. Germline-derived CDR1 and CDR2 are SQVTM and ANQGSEA. CDR3 length: 13 residues. This CDR3 reads CSAEGQENDRQFF. The CDR3 nucleotides are TGCAGCGCTGAGGGGCAGGAGAATGATCGGCAGTTCTTC.

This clonotype has a count of ten or more. The CDR3 DNA sequence: TGTGCCAGCAGCCTCCAGAGAGCGAACACCGGGGAGCTGTTTTTT. Protein sequence: CASSLQRANTGELFF. The rearrangement uses TRBV11-2 and TRBJ2-2; D not certain. Germline-derived CDR1 and CDR2 are SGHAT and FQNNGV. Deletions cut 5 bases from V and 0 bases from J, with 10 bases between. The CDR3 runs 15 residues.

This clonotype was observed many times. J is TRBJ2-5 and V is TRBV7-9; 7 bases agree with TRBD1. V was pared by 5 bases and J by 0 bases, with 6 bases of the junction left unmatched. Germline V CDR1 and CDR2: SEHNR, FQNEAQ (reference sequence). The CDR3 extends over 15 amino acids. The DNA for the CDR3 is TGTGCCAGCAGCCCAGCGACAGGGCACCAAGAGACCCAGTACTTC. This encodes CASSPATGHQETQYF.

This clonotype was picked up many times. The gene calls are TRBV11-2 and TRBJ2-7; possibly TRBD2 for D (6 bases). Trimming stripped 5 bases from V and 2 bases from J, with 16 bases between. From germline, CDR1 is SGHAT and CDR2 FQNNGV. This CDR3 comprises 15 residues. Here the CDR3 DNA reads TGTGCCAGCAGCCTAGGAAGGGACTTCACCTACGAGCAGTACTTC. Its protein product is CASSLGRDFTYEQYF.

This clonotype was observed at least ten times. The V gene is TRBV3-1, the J gene TRBJ2-1; D possibly matches TRBD1 or TRBD2 (6 bases each). CDR1 LGHDT and CDR2 YNNKEL come from the germline V gene (reference sequence). V gave up 0 bases and J gave up 4 bases, with 19 bases separating them. This CDR3 region has 18 residues. The CDR3 spells CASSQETPWTGAYNEQFF. CDR3 nucleotides: TGTGCCAGCAGCCAAGAAACTCCTTGGACGGGGGCTTACAATGAGCAGTTCTTC.

This clonotype was observed at least ten times. The chain couples TRBV30 to TRBJ2-4, with D possibly TRBD2 on 7 matching bases. This CDR3 is 13 amino acids long. Trimming took off 4 bases at V and 6 bases at J, with 13 bases between the two ends. The germline gives CDR1 GTSNPN, CDR2 SVGIG (reference sequence). This CDR3 reads CAWIEGGGNIQYF. CDR3 coding DNA: TGTGCCTGGATAGAGGGAGGGGGAAACATTCAGTACTTC.

This clonotype was counted ten times or more. The rearrangement joins TRBV5-1 to TRBJ1-3, with a weak D call TRBD1 (5 bases). Trimming stripped 0 bases from V and 0 bases from J, with 13 bases between. Germline loops: CDR1 SGHRS, CDR2 YFSETQ. The CDR3 runs 17 residues. For the CDR3, the DNA is TGCGCCAGCAGCTTGGCGGGGGTGGCCTCCTCTGGAAACACCATATATTTT. This sequence encodes CASSLAGVASSGNTIYF.

This clonotype came up many times. The V gene is TRBV5-1, the J gene TRBJ2-3; 9 bases line up with TRBD1. From germline, CDR1 is SGHRS and CDR2 YFSETQ. V dropped 4 bases and J dropped 4; count of bases not matched to a gene: 4. This CDR3 has 14 residues. CDR3 amino acids: CASSPGTGSDTQYF. The CDR3 DNA is TGCGCCAGCAGCCCCGGGACAGGGTCAGATACGCAGTATTTT.

Ten or more counts support this clonotype. The chain links TRBV19 to TRBJ2-1; unclear D gene. The germline CDR1 and CDR2 sequences are LNHDA and SQIVND (reference sequence). Trimming left V 6 bases short and J 4 bases short, with 19 bases between. This CDR3 comprises 16 residues. CDR3 sequence: CASSSYAGHLYNEQFF. As DNA, the CDR3 is TGTGCCAGTAGCTCCTATGCAGGCCACTTATACAATGAGCAGTTCTTC.

This chain connects TRBV10-2 to TRBJ1-1; no clear D gene. Trimming shortened V by 0 bases and J by 5 bases, and 7 bases separated the two germline ends. The germline gives CDR1 WSHSY, CDR2 SAAADI. The CDR3 contains 13 residues. CDR3 loop: CASSESRWTEAFF. The CDR3 DNA is TGCGCCAGCAGTGAGTCCCGGTGGACTGAAGCTTTCTTT.

At least ten counts were recorded for this clonotype. The chain employs TRBV7-8 and TRBJ2-1; TRBD2 aligns across 10 bases. Trimming removed 5 bases from V and 7 bases from J; junction bases left unmatched: 5. The CDR3 runs 14 residues. Germline V lookup: CDR1 SGHVS, CDR2 FQNEAQ. The CDR3: CASSPSGGANEQFF. The CDR3 coding sequence is TGTGCCAGCAGCCCAAGCGGGGGGGCGAATGAGCAGTTCTTC.

The chain employs TRBV6-5 and TRBJ2-1; 9 nucleotides agree with TRBD1. CDR3 length equals 16 residues. V shed 2 bases, J shed 7 bases, and the junction held 9 bases outside the gene matches. Germline V gene lookup returns CDR1 MNHEY and CDR2 SVGAGI. This chain's CDR3 is CASSYHRDRDLNEQFF. The CDR3 DNA reads as TGTGCCAGCAGTTACCACCGGGACAGGGATCTAAATGAGCAGTTCTTC.

This clonotype was found many times. The V and J genes are TRBV12-3 or TRBV12-4 and TRBJ1-1; perhaps TRBD1 as D (6 bases). The ends were cut back, 5 bases at V and 4 bases at J, with 8 bases in the middle. This CDR3 contains 12 residues. The CDR3 DNA reads TGTGCCAGCAGTACAGGGAGCACTGAAGCTTTCTTT. The encoded protein is CASSTGSTEAFF.

This clonotype turned up a few times. The chain employs TRBV5-4 and TRBJ2-1; D is ambiguous. V was shortened by 0 bases and J by 0 bases, with 7 bases between the two germline ends. Germline V gives CDR1 SGHNT, CDR2 YYREEE (reference sequence). The CDR3 sequence is 15 residues long. The CDR3 loop reads CASSLVADSYNEQFF. CDR3 in DNA: TGTGCCAGCAGCTTGGTGGCAGACTCCTACAATGAGCAGTTCTTC.

This clonotype was seen many times. CDR3 region: CASSSPGSRLSTLHF. CDR3 DNA: TGTGCCAGCAGTTCCCCAGGCTCCCGGTTATCGACCCTCCACTTT. The chain recombines TRBV28 with TRBJ1-6; D is unresolved. The germline V and J ends were trimmed by 4 bases and 14 bases, with 21 bases remaining between them. Germline loops: CDR1 MDHEN, CDR2 SYDVKM. This CDR3 is 15 amino acids long.

Written as DNA, the CDR3 is TGTGCCAGCAGTTTGGGGGGCCGATGGGAGCAGTACTTC. This translates into CASSLGGRWEQYF. This chain uses TRBV27 with TRBJ2-7, with D perhaps being TRBD1 or TRBD2 (6 bases each). The germline CDR1 and CDR2 sequences are MNHEY and SMNVEV (reference sequence). The V end was cut by 3 bases, the J end by 7 bases, with 13 bases between. The CDR3 sequence is 13 residues long.

The J gene is TRBJ1-1, the V gene TRBV11-3; unclear D gene. CDR3 size: 14 residues. Germline values: CDR1 SGHNT, CDR2 YENEEA. Trimming removed 1 base at V and 7 bases at J, with 13 bases between. The CDR3 coding sequence is TGTGCCAGCAGCTTAGGGCCAGGCCGGGGTGAAGCTTTCTTT. It yields the protein CASSLGPGRGEAFF.

Notes on this clonotype: A single base separates this from a much larger clone, so it may be a read error. The V call is TRBV6-6, the J call TRBJ2-7; a weak D match, TRBD2 (5 bases). The CDR3 runs to 14 residues. CDR1 and CDR2 (germline): MNHNY, SVGAGI (reference sequence). CDR3 protein: CVSSYDGESYEQYF. The CDR3 DNA sequence: TGTGTCAGCAGTTATGACGGGGAATCCTACGAGCAGTACTTC.

The chain carries TRBV11-2 and TRBJ1-1; the D gene is possibly TRBD1 (5 bases). Per germline, CDR1 SGHAT and CDR2 FQNNGV. V was pared by 5 bases and J by 5 bases, with 21 bases between. The CDR3 has 16 residues. The CDR3 DNA is TGTGCCAGCAGCCCCGGGACCAGACCCCGGAGAACTGAAGCTTTCTTT. Protein sequence: CASSPGTRPRRTEAFF.

The V call is TRBV12-3 or TRBV12-4, the J call TRBJ1-5; the D gene is possibly TRBD1 (5 bases). V gave up 0 bases and J gave up 4 bases, with 10 bases separating them. The CDR3 covers 15 residues. This CDR3 is CASSLALGENQPQHF. DNA of the CDR3: TGTGCCAGCAGTTTAGCGCTGGGGGAAAATCAGCCCCAGCATTTT.